This T cell receptor (beta chain) comes out of a study of blood T cell repertoires in COVID-19. Whole-study context: The United States, Italy and Spain were the sources of the acute and convalescent COVID-19 samples.

TCRdb keeps only in-frame clones here, not all; method: immunoSEQ multiplex PCR. This table has about 40,000 clones, over 60% appearing once. Germline assignment: CDR1 SGHTA and CDR2 FQGNSA. This CDR3 comprises 14 residues. V lost 2 bases and J lost 0, with 5 bases in between. This clone was seen only a few times. This TCR was recovered from a woman between 70 and 85 years old with acute or convalescent COVID-19. The chain employs TRBV7-2 and TRBJ1-5, with D unresolved. The sample comprised peripheral blood. The CDR3 loop is CASSLRSSNQPQHF. Here the CDR3 DNA reads TGTGCCAGCAGCTTACGCAGTAGCAATCAGCCCCAGCATTTT.